The clone carrying this TCR beta chain was recorded many times. This CDR3 region has 14 residues. Trimming took 1 base from V and 5 from J; bases not matched to a gene: 4. Per the germline V gene, CDR1 is MNHEY and CDR2 is SVGAGI. Unique molecular identifiers were built into the TCRbeta library. TCRdb passed the PCR reads through MiXCR, listing each CDR3 protein once. Altogether 490,000 or so distinct CDR3 sequences are present, about an eighth being singletons, with the ten largest covering less than 6.5%. This specimen belongs to a study of T-cell reconstitution after alpha-beta-depleted transplantation in children.

This TCR was sampled from a human donor who donated a stem cell graft to a child with combined immunodeficiency. The material was PBMCs from the stem cell graft donor, obtained from the stem cell graft. The genes are TRBV6-5 and TRBJ2-5; TRBD2 matches 7 bases. The CDR3 is CASSYFQGGETQYF. CDR3 nucleotides: TGTGCCAGCAGTTACTTCCAGGGAGGGGAGACCCAGTACTTC.